This T cell receptor (beta chain) appears in the sequencing data of a study of blood T cell repertoires in COVID-19. Study summary: The United States, Italy and Spain were the sources of the acute and convalescent COVID-19 samples.

Looked up from germline, CDR1 is KGHSY and CDR2 is FQNENV. The J segment lost 5 bases and the V segment lost 0 bases, leaving 11 bases of the junction unmatched. CDR3 length: 17 residues. In the source study's methods: Scientists estimated how many nucleated cells there were by amplifying reference gene primers. The assay was immunoSEQ multiplex PCR, and TCRdb's table has in-frame clones only and misses some. The V and J calls and clone size are taken from that table; D and trimming were inferred from the DNA. The table has 37,000 or so clones, roughly 80% seen once. The sample was peripheral blood. The source is an elderly man with active or convalescent COVID-19. The J gene is TRBJ1-1, the V gene TRBV16; 8 bases agree with TRBD1. In DNA, the CDR3 is TGTGCCAGCAGCCAATCACGACAGGGGAGAGGGAGAACTGAAGCTTTCTTT. It codes for CASSQSRQGRGRTEAFF.